Below are 25 T cell receptor beta chains sequenced from a single sample in a study of T cell repertoires in cytomegalovirus infection. These receptors have no identified antigens. TCRdb itself ran the reads through MiXCR, one entry per CDR3 protein. The table shows around 900,000 distinct CDR3 sequences, with roughly 30% occurring only once. This sample comprised cultured CD8+ T cells from PBMCs, obtained from culture after CMV antigen stimulation. Source of these receptors: a human donor in good health (CMV status not recorded). Some clones in this sample may be carry-over from other donors' samples.

This clonotype came up many times. The chain joins TRBV7-6 to TRBJ1-1; D might be TRBD1 (6 bases). CDR1 and CDR2 from the germline V gene are SGHVS and FNYEAQ. The ends were cut back, 5 bases at V and 6 bases at J, with 13 bases in the middle. CDR3 length: 13 amino acids. The CDR3 DNA reads TGTGCCAGCAGCATATACAGGGACGCTGAAGCTTTCTTT. This translates into CASSIYRDAEAFF.

This clonotype was counted a single time. This sequence joins TRBV6-2 or TRBV6-3 and TRBJ2-1; weak D call: TRBD2 (7 bases). Trimming removed 6 bases at V and 8 bases at J, with 17 bases between. CDR1 and CDR2 from the germline V gene are MNHEY and SVGEGT. CDR3 length: 14 amino acids. The CDR3 sequence: CASRGGGAVYEQFF. Written as DNA, the CDR3 is TGTGCCAGCAGAGGAGGGGGGGCAGTCTATGAGCAGTTCTTC.

There are a few counts of this clonotype. The rearrangement uses TRBV28 and TRBJ2-2; no clear D. The CDR3 is made up of 17 amino acids. Germline lookup yields CDR1 MDHEN and CDR2 SYDVKM. V lost 2 bases and J lost 7, with 20 bases in between. The CDR3: CASSLRVAVQTRGELFF. As DNA, the CDR3 is TGTGCCAGCAGTTTAAGAGTCGCCGTTCAGACTCGCGGGGAGCTGTTTTTT.

The chain uses TRBV7-2 and TRBJ2-3; tentatively, D is TRBD1 (5 bases). V shed 0 bases and J shed 1 base, with 14 bases lying between them. The V gene's germline CDR1 is SGHTA and CDR2 FQGNSA. CDR3 size: 17 residues. The CDR3 is CASSLAYRFIGTDTQYF. The CDR3 coding sequence is TGTGCCAGCAGCTTAGCGTACAGGTTTATTGGCACAGATACGCAGTATTTT.

This clonotype was picked up many times. Germline is not matched at one junction end, which may reflect a read error. The V call is TRBV6-5, the J call TRBJ2-3, with D maybe TRBD2 (6 bases). Germline-derived CDR1 and CDR2 are MNHEY and SVGAGI. CDR3 length equals 17 residues. The CDR3 here is CASTYGTEGGVTDTQYF. CDR3 DNA: TGTGCCAGCACTTACGGGACGGAGGGCGGGGTGACAGATACGCAGTATTTT.

This chain uses TRBV6-4 with TRBJ1-5; a possible D gene is TRBD1 (6 bases). Germline V gene sequence: CDR1 MRHNA, CDR2 SNTAGT. V lost 0 bases and J lost 0, with 30 bases in between. There are 23 residues in the CDR3. The CDR3 reads CASSDSGGGINRRQEDSNQPQHF. CDR3 sequence (DNA): TGTGCCAGCAGTGACTCGGGAGGGGGTATCAATAGAAGGCAAGAAGATAGCAATCAGCCCCAGCATTTT.

Worth noting for this clonotype: One junction end disagrees with the germline gene, perhaps due to a read error. The CDR3 spells CAGSLGGSGNTIYF. The DNA for the CDR3 is TGTGCCGGCAGTTTGGGTGGCTCTGGAAACACCATATATTTT. The chain has TRBV12-3 or TRBV12-4 and TRBJ1-3; no clear D. This CDR3 has 14 amino acids.

This clonotype has a handful of counts. The chain links TRBV6-2 or TRBV6-3 to TRBJ2-7; tentative D call: TRBD2 (6 bases). V shed 2 bases and J shed 6 bases, with 8 bases lying between them. This CDR3 has 12 residues. Germline values: CDR1 MNHEY, CDR2 SVGEGT. CDR3 in amino acids: CASSYGGFEQYV. CDR3 sequence (DNA): TGTGCCAGCAGTTACGGAGGGTTCGAGCAGTACGTC.

The chain joins TRBV12-3 or TRBV12-4 to TRBJ1-1; D might be TRBD1 (6 bases). There are 12 residues in the CDR3. With 5 bases removed from V and 7 bases from J, the gap between germline ends came to 11 bases. The CDR3 sequence: CASSLQGFEAFF. In nucleotides, the CDR3 is TGTGCCAGCAGTCTACAGGGTTTTGAAGCTTTCTTT.

At least ten counts were recorded for this clonotype. The chain links TRBV7-6 to TRBJ1-1; 12 bases line up with TRBD1. From germline, CDR1 is SGHVS and CDR2 FNYEAQ. Germline trimming cut 5 bases from V and 0 bases from J; bases unmatched to any gene: 7. This CDR3 region has 17 residues. The CDR3 sequence is CASSPPGTGGVNTEAFF. CDR3 in DNA: TGTGCCAGCAGCCCACCCGGGACAGGGGGCGTGAACACTGAAGCTTTCTTT. Complete variable domain (other parts from reference TRBV7-6 and TRBJ1-1): GAGVSQSPRYKVTKRGQDVALRCDPISGHVSLYWYRQALGQGPEFLTYFNYEAQQDKSGLPNDRFSAERPEGSISTLTIQRTEQRDSAMYRCASSPPGTGGVNTEAFFGQGTRLTVV.

As to this clonotype: A junction boundary mismatches the germline segment, possibly from a read error. This rearrangement joins TRBV12-5 to TRBJ1-5; D is uncertain. Germline CDR1 reads LGHNT; CDR2 reads FRNRAP. CDR3 size: 20 residues. This CDR3 is CASGFTVDGPTSRSNLPQHF. In nucleotides, the CDR3 is TGTGCTAGTGGTTTTACCGTAGACGGGCCCACCTCAAGGAGCAATCTGCCCCAGCATTTT.

The chain employs TRBV19 and TRBJ2-1, with D possibly called TRBD1 or TRBD2 (6 bases each). Per germline, CDR1 LNHDA and CDR2 SQIVND (reference sequence). The V and J ends lost 10 bases and 7 bases respectively, with 20 bases between them. CDR3 length: 14 residues. The CDR3 sequence: CATSLPGARNEQFF. CDR3 bases: TGTGCCACCTCCCTACCGGGGGCGCGTAATGAGCAGTTCTTC.

This clonotype was seen more than once but under ten times. The V call is TRBV6-2 or TRBV6-3, the J call TRBJ1-5; weak D call: TRBD1 (6 bases). The CDR3 loop spans 17 amino acids. The germline V gene encodes CDR1 MNHEY and CDR2 SVGEGT. Trimming shortened V by 2 bases and J by 0 bases, and 14 bases separated the two germline ends. CDR3 DNA sequence: TGTGCCAGCAGTTACGAGCAGGGGTCATATAGCAATCAGCCCCAGCATTTT. Its protein is CASSYEQGSYSNQPQHF.

The chain uses TRBV29-1 and TRBJ2-2; 7 positions match TRBD2. The length of the CDR3 is 15 residues. CDR1 and CDR2 from the germline V gene are SQVTM and ANQGSEA. V shed 7 bases and J 0 bases; nucleotides not matched to a gene: 8. The CDR3 sequence is CSGGGGRSNTGELFF. CDR3 coding DNA: TGCAGCGGTGGGGGGGGACGGTCGAACACCGGGGAGCTGTTTTTT.

The chain couples TRBV5-6 to TRBJ2-1; 8 bases fit TRBD1. The CDR3 covers 16 residues. J was trimmed by 6 bases and V by 2 bases; bases with no gene match: 10. Germline-derived CDR1 and CDR2 are SGHDT and YYEEEE. CDR3 nucleotides: TGTGCCAGCAGCTTCTATCCGGGACAGGAGTCCAATGAGCAGTTCTTC. Translation gives CASSFYPGQESNEQFF.

This clonotype came up a few times. The rearrangement links TRBV4-1 to TRBJ1-3; D call uncertain. Germline CDR1 and CDR2: MGHRA and YSYEKL. V shed 0 bases and J shed 0 bases, with 15 bases lying between them. The CDR3 loop spans 18 amino acids. CDR3 in DNA: TGCGCCAGCAGCCAAGAGAAGGAGGCAGATCCCTCTGGAAACACCATATATTTT. Translating gives CASSQEKEADPSGNTIYF.

The gene calls are TRBV6-5 and TRBJ2-7, with 8 bases aligning to TRBD1. The CDR3 contains 14 residues. J lost 2 bases, V lost 5 bases, and 5 bases had no gene match. CDR1 MNHEY and CDR2 SVGAGI come from the germline V gene. Written as DNA, the CDR3 is TGTGCCAGCAGTCTGGACAGGGAGGCCTACGAGCAGTACTTC. As protein: CASSLDREAYEQYF.

The chain carries TRBV5-6 and TRBJ2-1; 10 bases fit TRBD2. The length of the CDR3 is 16 residues. The germline CDR1 and CDR2 sequences are SGHDT and YYEEEE. V dropped 3 bases and J dropped 8; count of bases not matched to a gene: 11. CDR3 in DNA: TGTGCCAGCAGCTCTAGCGGGGGACTGAGACGCGATGAGCAGTTCTTC. The encoded protein is CASSSSGGLRRDEQFF.

This clonotype was picked up a small number of times. V is TRBV19 and J is TRBJ2-1, with TRBD2 matching over 12 bases. The CDR3 is made up of 15 amino acids. Germline trimming cut 5 bases from V and 7 bases from J; bases unmatched to any gene: 6. The germline V gene encodes CDR1 LNHDA and CDR2 SQIVND (reference sequence). CDR3 coding DNA: TGTGCCAGTAGTCCCGGACTAGCGGGGATAAATGAGCAGTTCTTC. Its translation is CASSPGLAGINEQFF.

The chain combines TRBV10-3 with TRBJ2-5, with 9 bases fitting TRBD1. Trimming cost V 2 bases and J 3 bases; bases outside gene matches: 10. Germline V CDR1 and CDR2: ENHRY, SYGVKD. The CDR3 length is 17 residues. Here the CDR3 reads CAISEPQTGGAEETQYF. The CDR3 DNA reads TGTGCCATCAGTGAGCCCCAGACAGGGGGGGCCGAAGAGACCCAGTACTTC.

The chain couples TRBV5-4 to TRBJ1-1, with D perhaps TRBD1 (6 bases). V was pared by 0 bases and J by 4 bases, with 13 bases between. This CDR3 region has 15 residues. Per the germline V gene, CDR1 is SGHNT and CDR2 is YYREEE (reference sequence). CDR3 DNA sequence: TGTGCCAGCAGCTTGGGCCCGGGGGCTGGCACTGAAGCTTTCTTT. Amino acids: CASSLGPGAGTEAFF. The full variable domain, rest sourced from reference TRBV5-4 and TRBJ1-1, is ETGVTQSPTHLIKTRGQQVTLRCSSQSGHNTVSWYQQALGQGPQFIFQYYREEENGRGNFPPRFSGLQFPNYSSELNVNALELDDSALYLCASSLGPGAGTEAFFGQGTRLTVV.

This clonotype was detected a few times. This chain joins TRBV10-3 and TRBJ1-1; TRBD1 agrees at 9 bases. Per germline, CDR1 ENHRY and CDR2 SYGVKD. With V trimmed by 6 bases and J by 7 bases, 18 bases remained unmatched. This CDR3 contains 17 residues. CDR3 bases: TGTGCCATCAGAAGGAGGGACAGGGAGAACCCTTGGGGTGAAGCTTTCTTT. This codes for CAIRRRDRENPWGEAFF.

The V call is TRBV7-8, the J call TRBJ1-5, with 7 bases that match TRBD1. CDR3 length: 16 residues. The germline V gene encodes CDR1 SGHVS and CDR2 FQNEAQ. V shed 5 bases, J shed 0 bases, and the junction held 7 bases outside the gene matches. The DNA of the CDR3 is TGTGCCAGCAGCCTCGGGACAGAATATAGCAATCAGCCCCAGCATTTT. Protein product: CASSLGTEYSNQPQHF.

In its sample, this clonotype was seen many times. This chain links TRBV6-5 with TRBJ2-7, with a possible D match to TRBD2 (5 bases). Per the germline V gene, CDR1 is MNHEY and CDR2 is SVGAGI. The CDR3 is made up of 13 amino acids. The CDR3 DNA is TGTGCCAGCAGTACCCTGAACCGGGATCACTTGGTTGTC. Its protein product is CASSTLNRDHLVV.

This rearrangement joins TRBV27 to TRBJ1-6; D gene unclear. The CDR3 has 15 residues. V was shortened by 8 bases and J by 4 bases, with 15 bases between the two germline ends. Germline V gene sequence: CDR1 MNHEY, CDR2 SMNVEV (reference sequence). The CDR3 loop reads CASSYGGLYNSPLHF. CDR3 sequence (DNA): TGTGCCAGCTCCTACGGAGGGCTTTATAATTCACCCCTCCACTTT.